This TCR beta chain derives from a study of blood T cells in healthy people across ages. Then a second PCR, running about 6 to 12 cycles, was carried out with a sample-barcoded 5' primer and a J-beta primer mix. TCRdb passed the 5' RACE reads through MiXCR, listing each CDR3 protein once. The table has roughly 1.7 million distinct CDR3 sequences, about 31% seen once. This clonotype was detected only a few times. The TCR sequence derives from a woman aged 25 to 45 in good health. The sample comprised blood.

CDR3 sequence (DNA): TGTGCCAGCAGCCAAGAGGTTGGGATCGGCTACACCTTC. Its translation: CASSQEVGIGYTF. V is TRBV4-2 and J is TRBJ1-2; unclear D gene. The V end was cut by 0 bases, the J end by 8 bases, with 10 bases between. CDR3 size: 13 residues. From germline, CDR1 is LGHNA and CDR2 YNFKEQ.